This T cell receptor beta chain was identified in a study of blood T cells in healthy people across ages. Alongside a J-beta primer mix, a sample-barcoded 5' primer served in a second PCR lasting about 7 to 11 cycles. TCRdb used MiXCR to reprocess the 5' RACE reads, holding one entry per CDR3 protein. The table records roughly 1,700,000 distinct CDR3 sequences, over 25% of them present only once. The CDR3 covers 13 residues. Germline CDR1 is SGHTA and CDR2 is FQGNSA. The V gene lost 5 bases and the J gene lost 1 base, with 8 bases spanning the gap. The study's findings and limits: Unsorted PBMC material precluded a definitive naive versus antigen-experienced comparison.

Each sample yielded at least 6 micrograms of PBMC total RNA. About this clonotype: Antigen specificity is unknown.

The source of this sequence is a woman in her twenties or thirties in good health. The chain uses TRBV7-2 and TRBJ1-1; D unresolved. Specimen: blood. CDR3 DNA: TGTGCCAGCAGCATGGAGGCGAACACTGAAGCTTTCTTT. Protein: CASSMEANTEAFF.